This TCR beta chain came from a study of OX40 agonist ivuxolimab in advanced cancers. Study-level findings and limits: Expanded clones tended on average to be more numerous among CD8+ T cells than CD4+.

Germline CDR1 and CDR2: MGHDK and SYGVNS. This CDR3 is 16 amino acids long. After removal of 0 bases from V and 6 bases from J, the junction contained 6 bases not matched to a gene. As concerns this clone: Its specificity is not known.

The method was immunoSEQ multiplex PCR; TCRdb's version includes in-frame clones alone and lacks a portion of them. The sample consists of under 60,000 clones, 85% to 90% of them appearing once. The chain is built from TRBV25-1 and TRBJ2-3; 10 bases line up with TRBD1. The material was CD4+ or CD8+ T cells sorted from blood, obtained in a trial of the OX40 agonist ivuxolimab. This TCR came from an adult with an advanced solid tumor such as melanoma, head and neck, liver or kidney cancer. The CDR3, as DNA: TGTGCCAGCAGTGAATACGGGACAGGGGCCACTGATACGCAGTATTTT. Translating it yields CASSEYGTGATDTQYF. Full variable domain (missing parts from reference TRBV25-1 and TRBJ2-3): EADIYQTPRYLVIGTGKKITLECSQTMGHDKMYWYQQDPGMELHLIHYSYGVNSTEKGDLSSESTVSRIRTEHFPLTLESARPSHTSQYLCASSEYGTGATDTQYFGPGTRLTVL.